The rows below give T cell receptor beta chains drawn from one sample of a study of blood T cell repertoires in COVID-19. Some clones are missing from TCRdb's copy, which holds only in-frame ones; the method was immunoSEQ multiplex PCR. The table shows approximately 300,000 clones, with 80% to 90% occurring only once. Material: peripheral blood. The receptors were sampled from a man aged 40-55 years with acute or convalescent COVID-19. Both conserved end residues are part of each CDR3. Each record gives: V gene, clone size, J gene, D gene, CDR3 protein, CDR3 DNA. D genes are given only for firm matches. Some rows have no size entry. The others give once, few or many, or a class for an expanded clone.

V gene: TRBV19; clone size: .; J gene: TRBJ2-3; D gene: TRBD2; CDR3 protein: CASTSGVPYTQYF; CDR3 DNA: TGTGCCAGTACTAGCGGGGTTCCCTATACGCAGTATTTT
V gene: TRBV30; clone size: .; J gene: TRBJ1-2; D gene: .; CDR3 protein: CAWSPVDYGYTF; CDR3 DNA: TGTGCCTGGAGTCCCGTAGACTATGGCTACACCTTC
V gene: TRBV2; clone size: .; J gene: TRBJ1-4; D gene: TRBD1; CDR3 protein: CASRTGGNEKLFF; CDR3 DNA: TGTGCCAGCAGGACAGGGGGGAATGAAAAACTGTTTTTT
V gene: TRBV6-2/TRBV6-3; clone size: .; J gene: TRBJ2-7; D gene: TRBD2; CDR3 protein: CASSPGGASSYEQYF; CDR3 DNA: TGTGCCAGCAGCCCGGGGGGGGCGAGCTCCTACGAGCAGTACTTC
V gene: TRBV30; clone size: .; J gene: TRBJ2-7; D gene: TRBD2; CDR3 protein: CAWSVRLAGVVEQYF; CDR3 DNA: TGTGCCTGGAGTGTACGACTAGCGGGGGTTGTTGAGCAGTACTTC
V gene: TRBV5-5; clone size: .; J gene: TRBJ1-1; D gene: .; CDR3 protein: CASSLSRDTEAFF; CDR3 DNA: TGTGCCAGCAGCTTATCCAGGGACACTGAAGCTTTCTTT
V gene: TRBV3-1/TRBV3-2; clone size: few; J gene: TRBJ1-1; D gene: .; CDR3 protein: CASSPWGRADTEAFF; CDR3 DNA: TGTGCCAGCAGCCCGTGGGGCAGGGCTGATACTGAAGCTTTCTTT
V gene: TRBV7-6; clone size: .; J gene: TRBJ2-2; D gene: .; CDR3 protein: CASSSRQGFTGELFF; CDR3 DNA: TGTGCCAGCAGCTCACGTCAGGGCTTCACCGGGGAGCTGTTTTTT
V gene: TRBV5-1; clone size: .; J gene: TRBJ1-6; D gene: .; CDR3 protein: CASRTALGVYNSPLHF; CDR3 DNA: TGCGCCAGCCGGACAGCGCTAGGGGTCTATAATTCACCCCTCCACTTT
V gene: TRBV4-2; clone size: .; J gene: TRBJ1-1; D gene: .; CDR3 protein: CASSQDLGARNTEAFF; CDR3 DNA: TGTGCCAGCAGCCAAGACTTAGGGGCGAGGAACACTGAAGCTTTCTTT
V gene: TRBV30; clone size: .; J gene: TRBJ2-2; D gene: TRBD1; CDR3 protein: CAWGTVLTGELFF; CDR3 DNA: TGTGCCTGGGGGACAGTTCTCACCGGGGAGCTGTTTTTT
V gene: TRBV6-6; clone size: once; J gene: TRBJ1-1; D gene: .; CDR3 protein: CASSYSRTPAAEAFF; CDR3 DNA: TGTGCCAGCAGTTACTCGAGGACACCGGCGGCTGAAGCTTTCTTT
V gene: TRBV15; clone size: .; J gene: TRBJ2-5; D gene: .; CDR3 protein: CATSRGWAEDQETQYF; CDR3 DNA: TGTGCCACCAGCAGAGGATGGGCGGAGGACCAAGAGACCCAGTACTTC
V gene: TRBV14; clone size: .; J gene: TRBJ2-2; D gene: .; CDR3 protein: CASSGGWANTGELFF; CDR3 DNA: TGTGCCAGCAGTGGCGGGTGGGCGAACACCGGGGAGCTGTTTTTT
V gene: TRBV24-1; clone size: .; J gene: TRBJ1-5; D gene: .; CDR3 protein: CATSDSTGKKAQHF; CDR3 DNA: TGTGCCACCAGTGATTCGACGGGAAAGAAAGCCCAGCATTTT
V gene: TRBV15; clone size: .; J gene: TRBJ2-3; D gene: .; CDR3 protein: CATSRELDRPSTDTQYF; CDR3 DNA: TGTGCCACCAGCAGAGAACTGGACAGACCTAGCACAGATACGCAGTATTTT
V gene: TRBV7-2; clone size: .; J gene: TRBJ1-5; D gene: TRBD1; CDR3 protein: CASSSDRAYQPQHF; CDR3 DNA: TGTGCCAGCAGCTCGGACAGGGCCTATCAGCCCCAGCATTTT
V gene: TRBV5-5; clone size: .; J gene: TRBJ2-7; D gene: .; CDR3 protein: CASSLSPNYEQYF; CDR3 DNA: TGTGCCAGCAGCTTGAGCCCGAACTACGAGCAGTACTTC
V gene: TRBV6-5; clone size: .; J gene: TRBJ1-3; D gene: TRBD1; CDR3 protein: CASSYIGGAPGNTIYF; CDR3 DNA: TGTGCCAGCAGTTATATAGGGGGCGCCCCTGGAAACACCATATATTTT
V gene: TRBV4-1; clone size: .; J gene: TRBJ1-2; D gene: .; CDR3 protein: CASSQGSSERGGYTF; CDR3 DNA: TGCGCCAGCAGCCAAGGGTCGTCCGAGCGGGGTGGCTACACCTTC
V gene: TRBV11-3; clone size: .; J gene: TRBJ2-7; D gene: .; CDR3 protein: CASSPGGTYSYEQYF; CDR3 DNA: TGTGCCAGCAGCCCAGGGGGGACCTACTCCTACGAGCAGTACTTC
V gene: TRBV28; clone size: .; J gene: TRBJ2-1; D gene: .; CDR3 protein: CASSLGGAGSYNEQFF; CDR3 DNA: TGTGCCAGCAGTTTAGGGGGGGCCGGCTCCTACAATGAGCAGTTCTTC
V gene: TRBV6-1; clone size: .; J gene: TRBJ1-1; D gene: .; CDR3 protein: CASSERGRDTEAFF; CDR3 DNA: TGTGCCAGCAGTGAAAGGGGTCGGGACACTGAAGCTTTCTTT
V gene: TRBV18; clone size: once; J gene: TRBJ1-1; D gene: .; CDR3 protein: CASSPPSSGRQVGAFF; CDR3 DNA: TGTGCCAGCTCACCACCCTCCTCGGGTCGCCAAGTGGGAGCTTTCTTT
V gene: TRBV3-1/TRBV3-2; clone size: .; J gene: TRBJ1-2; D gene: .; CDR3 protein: CASSQGDWGYTF; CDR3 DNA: TGTGCCAGCAGCCAAGGAGATTGGGGCTACACCTTC
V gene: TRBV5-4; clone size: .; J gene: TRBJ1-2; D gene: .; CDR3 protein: CASSLNRGSYGYTF; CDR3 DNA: TGTGCCAGCAGCTTGAATAGGGGGAGCTATGGCTACACCTTC